A few counts support the clone carrying this T cell receptor beta chain. Its antigen is unknown. The CDR3 has 18 amino acids. Germline V lookup: CDR1 KGHSH, CDR2 LQKENI. Trimming cost V 3 bases and J 5 bases, with 22 bases left between them. From the 5' RACE reads, TCRdb called clonotypes with MiXCR, one entry per CDR3 protein. Of roughly 250,000 distinct CDR3 sequences in the sample, approximately 9% are singletons; the top ten hold approximately 6.3%. This specimen comes from a study of CD8 T cells in ankylosing spondylitis. Study-wide findings and caveats: Apparently characteristic of ankylosing spondylitis blood was a TCR beta motif (under ten highly homologous variants).

This chain links TRBV18 with TRBJ1-4; D remains unclear. This receptor was obtained from a male donor with ankylosing spondylitis or in good health (not recorded which). The sequenced material came from blood, either unsorted or a sorted T cell fraction (not recorded which). This CDR3 reads CASSPWWTERTPNEKLFF. CDR3 DNA: TGTGCCAGCTCACCCTGGTGGACGGAACGAACACCAAATGAAAAACTGTTTTTT.